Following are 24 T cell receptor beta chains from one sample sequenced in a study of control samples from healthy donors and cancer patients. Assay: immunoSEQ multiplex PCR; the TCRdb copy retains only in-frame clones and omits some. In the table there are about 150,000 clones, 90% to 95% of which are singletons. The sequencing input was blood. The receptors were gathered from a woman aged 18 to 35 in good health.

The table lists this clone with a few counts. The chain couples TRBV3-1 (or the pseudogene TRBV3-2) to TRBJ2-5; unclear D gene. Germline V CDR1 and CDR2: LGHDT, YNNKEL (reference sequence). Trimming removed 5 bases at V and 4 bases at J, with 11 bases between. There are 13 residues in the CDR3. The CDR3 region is CASSAPRGETQYF. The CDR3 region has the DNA TGTGCCAGCAGCGCCCCTCGAGGAGAGACCCAGTACTTC.

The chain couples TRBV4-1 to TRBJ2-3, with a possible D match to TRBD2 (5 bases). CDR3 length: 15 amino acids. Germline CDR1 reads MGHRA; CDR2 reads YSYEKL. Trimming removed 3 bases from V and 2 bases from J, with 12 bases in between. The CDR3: CASSQVLASTDTQYF. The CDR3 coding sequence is TGCGCCAGCAGCCAGGTCCTAGCATCCACAGATACGCAGTATTTT.

The DNA of the CDR3 is TGTGCCAGTAGTATCAAGAATGAGGACACTGAAGCTTTCTTT. It yields the protein CASSIKNEDTEAFF. This rearrangement joins TRBV19 to TRBJ1-1, with D unresolved. V lost 3 bases and J lost 3, with 11 bases in between. Germline V gene lookup returns CDR1 LNHDA and CDR2 SQIVND (reference sequence). This CDR3 is built from 14 residues.

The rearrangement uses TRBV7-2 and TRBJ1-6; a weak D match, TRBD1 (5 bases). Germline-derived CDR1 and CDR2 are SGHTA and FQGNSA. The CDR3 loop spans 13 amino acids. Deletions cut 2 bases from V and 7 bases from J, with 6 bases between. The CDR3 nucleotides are TGTGCCAGCAGCTTACGGGACAATTCACCCCTCCACTTT. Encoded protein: CASSLRDNSPLHF.

CDR3 sequence reads: CASSLQEAGTANYEQYF. CDR3 sequence (DNA): TGTGCCAGCAGCTTACAAGAAGCGGGGACAGCTAACTACGAGCAGTACTTC. The genes are TRBV11-2 and TRBJ2-7; D may correspond to TRBD1 or TRBD2 (7 bases each). Trimming stripped 2 bases from V and 3 bases from J, with 20 bases between. The CDR3 is 17 amino acids. The germline gives CDR1 SGHAT, CDR2 FQNNGV.

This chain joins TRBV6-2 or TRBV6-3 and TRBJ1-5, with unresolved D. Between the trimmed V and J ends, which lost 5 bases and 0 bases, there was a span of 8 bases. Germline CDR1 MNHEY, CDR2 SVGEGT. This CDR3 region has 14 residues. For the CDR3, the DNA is TGTGCCAGCAGTCAAACTTATAGCAATCAGCCCCAGCATTTT. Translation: CASSQTYSNQPQHF.

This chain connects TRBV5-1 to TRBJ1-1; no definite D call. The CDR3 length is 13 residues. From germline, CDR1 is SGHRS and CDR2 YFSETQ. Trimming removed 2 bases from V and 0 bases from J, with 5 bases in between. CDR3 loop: CASSFAVNTEAFF. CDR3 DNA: TGCGCCAGCAGCTTCGCGGTGAACACTGAAGCTTTCTTT.

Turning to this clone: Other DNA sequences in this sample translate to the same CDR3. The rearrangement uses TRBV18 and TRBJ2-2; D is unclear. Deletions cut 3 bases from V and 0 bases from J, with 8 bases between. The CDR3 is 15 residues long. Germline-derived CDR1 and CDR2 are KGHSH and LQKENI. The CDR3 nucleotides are TGTGCCAGCTCACCTGGGCAGACGAACACCGGGGAGCTGTTTTTT. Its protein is CASSPGQTNTGELFF. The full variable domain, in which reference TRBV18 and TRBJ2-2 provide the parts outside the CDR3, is NAGVMQNPRHLVRRRGQEARLRCSPMKGHSHVYWYRQLPEEGLKFMVYLQKENIIDESGMPKERFSAEFPKEGPSILRIQQVVRGDSAAYFCASSPGQTNTGELFFGEGSRLTVL.

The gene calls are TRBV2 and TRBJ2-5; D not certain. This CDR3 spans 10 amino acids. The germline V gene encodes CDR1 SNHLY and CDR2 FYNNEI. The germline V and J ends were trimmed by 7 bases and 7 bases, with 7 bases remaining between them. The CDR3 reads CASTEGTQYF. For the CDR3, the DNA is TGTGCCAGCACCGAAGGGACCCAGTACTTC. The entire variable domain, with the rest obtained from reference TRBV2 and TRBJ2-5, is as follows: EPEVTQTPSHQVTQMGQEVILRCVPISNHLYFYWYRQILGQKVEFLVSFYNNEISEKSEIFDDQFSVERPDGSNFTLKIRSTKLEDSAMYFCASTEGTQYFGPGTRLLVL.

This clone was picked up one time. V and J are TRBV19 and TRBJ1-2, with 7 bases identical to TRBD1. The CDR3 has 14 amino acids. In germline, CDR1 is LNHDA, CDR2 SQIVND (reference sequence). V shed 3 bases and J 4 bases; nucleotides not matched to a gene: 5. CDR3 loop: CASSMGQNFYGYTF. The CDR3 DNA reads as TGTGCCAGTAGTATGGGACAGAATTTCTATGGCTACACCTTC.

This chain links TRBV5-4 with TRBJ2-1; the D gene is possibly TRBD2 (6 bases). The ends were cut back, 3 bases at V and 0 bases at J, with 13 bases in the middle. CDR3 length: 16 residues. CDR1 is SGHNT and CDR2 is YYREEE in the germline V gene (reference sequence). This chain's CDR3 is CASSSAGGSSYNEQFF. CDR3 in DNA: TGTGCCAGCAGCTCCGCCGGAGGGAGCTCCTACAATGAGCAGTTCTTC.

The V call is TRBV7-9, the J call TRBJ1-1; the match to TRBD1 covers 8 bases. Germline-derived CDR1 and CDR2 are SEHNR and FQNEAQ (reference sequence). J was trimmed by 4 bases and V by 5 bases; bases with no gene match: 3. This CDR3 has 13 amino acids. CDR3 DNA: TGTGCCAGCAGCCACGACAGGGGCACTGAAGCTTTCTTT. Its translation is CASSHDRGTEAFF.

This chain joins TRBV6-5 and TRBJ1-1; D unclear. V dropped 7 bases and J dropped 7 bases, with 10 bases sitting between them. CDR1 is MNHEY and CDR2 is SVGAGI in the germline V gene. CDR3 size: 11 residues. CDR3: CASTKNDEAFF. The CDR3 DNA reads TGTGCCAGCACTAAGAATGATGAAGCTTTCTTT.

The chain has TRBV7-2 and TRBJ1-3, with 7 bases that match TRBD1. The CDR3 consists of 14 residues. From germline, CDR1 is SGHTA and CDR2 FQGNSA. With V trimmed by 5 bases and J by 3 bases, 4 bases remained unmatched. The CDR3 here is CASSHTGVGNTIYF. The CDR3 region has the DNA TGTGCCAGCAGCCATACAGGGGTTGGAAACACCATATATTTT. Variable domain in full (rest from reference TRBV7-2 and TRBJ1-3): GAGVSQSPSNKVTEKGKDVELRCDPISGHTALYWYRQSLGQGLEFLIYFQGNSAPDKSGLPSDRFSAERTGGSVSTLTIQRTQQEDSAVYLCASSHTGVGNTIYFGEGSWLTVV.

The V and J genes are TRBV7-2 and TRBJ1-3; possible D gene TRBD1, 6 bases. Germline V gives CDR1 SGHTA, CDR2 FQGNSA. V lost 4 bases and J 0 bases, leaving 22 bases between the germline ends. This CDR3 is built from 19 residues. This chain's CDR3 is CASSSSLPFTGSSGNTIYF. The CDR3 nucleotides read TGTGCCAGCAGCTCTTCTCTCCCTTTTACAGGGAGCTCTGGAAACACCATATATTTT.

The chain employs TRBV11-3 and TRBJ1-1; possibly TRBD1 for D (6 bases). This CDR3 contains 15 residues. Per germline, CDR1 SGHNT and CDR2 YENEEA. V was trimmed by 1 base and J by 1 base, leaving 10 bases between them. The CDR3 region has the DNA TGTGCCAGCAGCTTAGCCGGGACACCGAACACTGAAGCTTTCTTT. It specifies CASSLAGTPNTEAFF.

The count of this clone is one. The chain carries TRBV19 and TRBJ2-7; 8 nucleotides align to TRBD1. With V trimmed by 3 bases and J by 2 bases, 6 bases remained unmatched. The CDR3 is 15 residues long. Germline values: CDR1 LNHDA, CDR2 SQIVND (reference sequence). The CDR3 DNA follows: TGTGCCAGTAGTATTAACGGACAGGGACCCTACGAGCAGTACTTC. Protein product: CASSINGQGPYEQYF.

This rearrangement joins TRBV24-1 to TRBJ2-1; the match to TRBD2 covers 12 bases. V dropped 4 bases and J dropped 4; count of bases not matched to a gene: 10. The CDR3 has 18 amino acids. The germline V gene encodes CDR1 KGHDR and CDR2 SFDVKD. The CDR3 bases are TGTGCCACCAGTGACCCCGCTAGCGGGGGGGCAGCTTACAATGAGCAGTTCTTC. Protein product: CATSDPASGGAAYNEQFF.

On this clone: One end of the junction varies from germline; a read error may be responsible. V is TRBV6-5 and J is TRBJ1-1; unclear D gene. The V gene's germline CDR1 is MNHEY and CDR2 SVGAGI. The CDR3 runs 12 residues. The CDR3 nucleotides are TGTGCCAGCAGGACTGTGAACGCTGAAGCTTTCTTT. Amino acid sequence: CASRTVNAEAFF.

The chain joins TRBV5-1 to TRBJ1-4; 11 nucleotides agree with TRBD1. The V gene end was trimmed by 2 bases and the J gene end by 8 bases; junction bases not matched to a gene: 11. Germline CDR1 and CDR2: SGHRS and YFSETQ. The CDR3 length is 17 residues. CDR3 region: CASSLSWSGQGAEKLFF. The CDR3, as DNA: TGCGCCAGCAGCTTATCTTGGTCCGGACAGGGGGCCGAAAAACTGTTTTTT.

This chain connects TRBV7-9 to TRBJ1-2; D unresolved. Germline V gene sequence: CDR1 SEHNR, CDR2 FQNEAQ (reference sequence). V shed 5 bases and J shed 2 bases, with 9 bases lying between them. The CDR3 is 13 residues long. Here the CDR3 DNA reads TGTGCCAGCAGCCCTTCGGGGAACTATGGCTACACCTTC. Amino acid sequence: CASSPSGNYGYTF.

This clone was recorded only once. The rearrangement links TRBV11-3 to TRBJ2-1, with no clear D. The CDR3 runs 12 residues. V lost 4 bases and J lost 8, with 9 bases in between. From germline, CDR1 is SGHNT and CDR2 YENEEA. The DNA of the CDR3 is TGTGCCAGCAGCTCCGGCCTATATGAGCAGTTCTTC. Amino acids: CASSSGLYEQFF. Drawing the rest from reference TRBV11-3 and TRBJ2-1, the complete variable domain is EAGVVQSPRYKIIEKKQPVAFWCNPISGHNTLYWYLQNLGQGPELLIRYENEEAVDDSQLPKDRFSAERLKGVDSTLKIQPAELGDSAVYLCASSSGLYEQFFGPGTRLTVL.

CDR3 residues: CATSGGVNYGYTF. CDR3 nucleotide sequence: TGTGCCACCAGTGGAGGGGTTAACTATGGCTACACCTTC. The chain has TRBV24-1 and TRBJ1-2, with D maybe TRBD1 (5 bases). Deletions cut 5 bases from V and 1 base from J, with 7 bases between. CDR1 and CDR2 from the germline V gene are KGHDR and SFDVKD. This CDR3 comprises 13 residues.

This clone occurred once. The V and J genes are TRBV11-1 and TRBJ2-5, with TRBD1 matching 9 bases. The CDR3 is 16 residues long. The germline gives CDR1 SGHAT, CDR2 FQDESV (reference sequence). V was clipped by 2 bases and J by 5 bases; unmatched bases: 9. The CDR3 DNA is TGTGCCAGCAGCTTACCGACGACAGGGGGGGCGGAGACCCAGTACTTC. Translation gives CASSLPTTGGAETQYF.